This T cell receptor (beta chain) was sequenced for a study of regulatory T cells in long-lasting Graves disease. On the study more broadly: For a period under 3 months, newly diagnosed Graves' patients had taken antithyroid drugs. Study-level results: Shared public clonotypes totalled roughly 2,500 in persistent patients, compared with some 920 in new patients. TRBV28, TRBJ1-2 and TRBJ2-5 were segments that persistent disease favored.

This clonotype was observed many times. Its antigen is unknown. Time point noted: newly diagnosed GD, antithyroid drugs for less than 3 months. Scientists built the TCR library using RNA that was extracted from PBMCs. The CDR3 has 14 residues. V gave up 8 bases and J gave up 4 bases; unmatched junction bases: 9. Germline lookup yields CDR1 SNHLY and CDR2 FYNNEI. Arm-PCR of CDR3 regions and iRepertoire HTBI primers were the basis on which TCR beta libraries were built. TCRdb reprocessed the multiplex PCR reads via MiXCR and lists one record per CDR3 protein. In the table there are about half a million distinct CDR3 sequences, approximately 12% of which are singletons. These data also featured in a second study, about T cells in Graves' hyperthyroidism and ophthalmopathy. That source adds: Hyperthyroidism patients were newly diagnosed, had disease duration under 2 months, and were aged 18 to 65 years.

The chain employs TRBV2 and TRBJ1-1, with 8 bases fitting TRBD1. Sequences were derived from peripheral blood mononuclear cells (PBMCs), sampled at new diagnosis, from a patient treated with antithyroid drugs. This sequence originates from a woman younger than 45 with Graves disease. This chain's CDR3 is CASGFRGLGTEAFF. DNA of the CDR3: TGTGCCAGCGGGTTCAGGGGGCTTGGCACTGAAGCTTTCTTT. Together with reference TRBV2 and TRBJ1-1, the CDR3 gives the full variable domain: EPEVTQTPSHQVTQMGQEVILRCVPISNHLYFYWYRQILGQKVEFLVSFYNNEISEKSEIFDDQFSVERPDGSNFTLKIRSTKLEDSAMYFCASGFRGLGTEAFFGQGTRLTVV.